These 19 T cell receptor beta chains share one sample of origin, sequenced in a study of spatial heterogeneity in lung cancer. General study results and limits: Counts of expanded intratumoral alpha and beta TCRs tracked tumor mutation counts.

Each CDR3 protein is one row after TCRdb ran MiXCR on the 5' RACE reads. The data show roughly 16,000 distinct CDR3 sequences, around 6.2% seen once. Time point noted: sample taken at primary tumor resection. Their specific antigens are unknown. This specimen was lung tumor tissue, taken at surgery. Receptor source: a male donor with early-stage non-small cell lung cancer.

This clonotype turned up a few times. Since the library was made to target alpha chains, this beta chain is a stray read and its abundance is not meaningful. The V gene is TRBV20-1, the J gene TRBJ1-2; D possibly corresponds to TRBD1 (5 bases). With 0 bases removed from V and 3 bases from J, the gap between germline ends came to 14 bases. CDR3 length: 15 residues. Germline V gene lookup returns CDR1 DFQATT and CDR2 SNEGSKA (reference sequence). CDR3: CSARDLSGFDYGYTF. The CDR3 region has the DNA TGCAGTGCTAGAGATCTGTCAGGGTTTGACTATGGCTACACCTTC.

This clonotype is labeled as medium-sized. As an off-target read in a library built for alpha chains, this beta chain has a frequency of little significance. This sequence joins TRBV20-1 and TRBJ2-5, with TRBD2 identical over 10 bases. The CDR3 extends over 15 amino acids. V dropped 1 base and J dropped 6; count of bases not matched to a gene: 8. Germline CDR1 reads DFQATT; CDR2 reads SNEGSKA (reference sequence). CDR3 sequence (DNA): TGCAGTGCTAGAGGCAGCGGGAGGGCCTTGAAGACCCAGTACTTC. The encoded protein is CSARGSGRALKTQYF.

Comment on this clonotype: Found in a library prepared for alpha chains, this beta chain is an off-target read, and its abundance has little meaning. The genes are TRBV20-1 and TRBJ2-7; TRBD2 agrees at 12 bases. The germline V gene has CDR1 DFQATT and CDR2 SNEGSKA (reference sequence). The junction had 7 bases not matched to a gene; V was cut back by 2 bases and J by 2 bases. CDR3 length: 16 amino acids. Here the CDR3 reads CSARTVTSGRAYEQYF. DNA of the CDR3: TGCAGTGCTAGAACTGTGACTAGCGGGAGAGCCTACGAGCAGTACTTC.

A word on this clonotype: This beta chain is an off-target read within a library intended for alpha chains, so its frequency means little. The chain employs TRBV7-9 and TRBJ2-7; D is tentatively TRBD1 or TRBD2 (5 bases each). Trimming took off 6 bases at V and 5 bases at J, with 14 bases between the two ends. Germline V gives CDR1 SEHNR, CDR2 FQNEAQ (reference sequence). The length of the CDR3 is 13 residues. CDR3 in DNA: TGTGCCAGCAGTCGCTCGGGGCTCGACGAGCAGTACTTC. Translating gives CASSRSGLDEQYF.

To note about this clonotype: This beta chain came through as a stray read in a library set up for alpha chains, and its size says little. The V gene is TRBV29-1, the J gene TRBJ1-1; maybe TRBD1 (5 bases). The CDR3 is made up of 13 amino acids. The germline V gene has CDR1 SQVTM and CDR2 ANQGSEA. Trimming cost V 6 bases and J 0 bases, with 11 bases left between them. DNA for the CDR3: TGCAGCGTCGCGACAGATATGAACACTGAAGCTTTCTTT. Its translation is CSVATDMNTEAFF.

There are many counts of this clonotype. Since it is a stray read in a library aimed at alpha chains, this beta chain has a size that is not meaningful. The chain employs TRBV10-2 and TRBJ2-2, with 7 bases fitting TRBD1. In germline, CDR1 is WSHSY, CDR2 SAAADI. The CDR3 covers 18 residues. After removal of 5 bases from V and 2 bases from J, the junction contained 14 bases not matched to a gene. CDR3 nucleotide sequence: TGCGCCAGCAGTCGAAAGCCGGGACAGCGCCCTAACACCGGGGAGCTGTTTTTT. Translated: CASSRKPGQRPNTGELFF.

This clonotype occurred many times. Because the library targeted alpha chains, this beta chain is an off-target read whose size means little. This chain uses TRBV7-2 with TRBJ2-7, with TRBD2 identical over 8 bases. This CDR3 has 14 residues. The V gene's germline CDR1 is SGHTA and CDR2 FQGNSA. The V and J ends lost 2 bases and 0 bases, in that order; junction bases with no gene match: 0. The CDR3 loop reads CASSLLAGSYEQYF. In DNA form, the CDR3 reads TGTGCCAGCAGCTTACTAGCGGGCTCCTACGAGCAGTACTTC.

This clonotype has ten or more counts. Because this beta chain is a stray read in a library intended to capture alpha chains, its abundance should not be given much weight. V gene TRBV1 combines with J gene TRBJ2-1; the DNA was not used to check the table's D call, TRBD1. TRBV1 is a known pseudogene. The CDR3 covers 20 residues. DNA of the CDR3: TGCACCAGCAGCCAAGATGACTTCGGGCACAGCAGGGGGAAAGGGAGGGAGCAGTTCTTC. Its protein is CTSSQDDFGHSRGKGREQFF.

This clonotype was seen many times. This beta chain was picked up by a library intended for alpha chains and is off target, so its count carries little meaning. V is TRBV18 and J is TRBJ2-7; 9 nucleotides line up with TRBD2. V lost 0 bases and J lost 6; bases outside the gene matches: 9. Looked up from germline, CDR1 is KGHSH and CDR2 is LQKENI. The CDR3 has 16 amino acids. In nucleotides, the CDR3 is TGTGCCAGCTCACCACCGGAACTAGCGGGCGGCGGCGAGCAGTACTTC. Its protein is CASSPPELAGGGEQYF.

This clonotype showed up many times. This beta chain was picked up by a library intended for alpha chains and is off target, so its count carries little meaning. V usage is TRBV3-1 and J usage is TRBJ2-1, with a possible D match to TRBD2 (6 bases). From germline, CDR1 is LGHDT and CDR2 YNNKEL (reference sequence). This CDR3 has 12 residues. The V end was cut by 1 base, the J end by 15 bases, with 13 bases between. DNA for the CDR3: TGTGCCAGCAGCCAAGGGGACTCCCCGTCGTTCTTC. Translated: CASSQGDSPSFF.

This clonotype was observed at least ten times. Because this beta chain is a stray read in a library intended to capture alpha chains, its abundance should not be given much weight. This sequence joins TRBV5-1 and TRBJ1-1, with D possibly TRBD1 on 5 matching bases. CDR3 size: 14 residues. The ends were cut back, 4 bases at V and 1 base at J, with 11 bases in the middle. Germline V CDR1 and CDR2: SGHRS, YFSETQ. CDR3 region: CASSVGRGNTEAFF. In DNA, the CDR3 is TGCGCCAGCAGCGTGGGACGGGGGAACACTGAAGCTTTCTTT.

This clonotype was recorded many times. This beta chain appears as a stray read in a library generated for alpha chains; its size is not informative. CDR3 in DNA: TGTGCCAGCAGTTTAAAGGTGCTAGCGGGGACCGGGGAGCTGTTTTTT. It encodes CASSLKVLAGTGELFF. The genes are TRBV28 and TRBJ2-2; 9 bases map to TRBD2. The CDR3 totals 16 residues. V gave up 2 bases and J gave up 5 bases; unmatched junction bases: 6. The germline V gene has CDR1 MDHEN and CDR2 SYDVKM.

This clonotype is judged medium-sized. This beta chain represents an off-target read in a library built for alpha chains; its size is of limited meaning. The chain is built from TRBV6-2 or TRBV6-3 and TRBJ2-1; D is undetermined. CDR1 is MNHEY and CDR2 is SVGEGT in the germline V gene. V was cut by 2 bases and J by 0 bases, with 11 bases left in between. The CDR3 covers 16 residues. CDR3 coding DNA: TGTGCCAGCAGTTACGTGAGGCCCAGCTCCTACAATGAGCAGTTCTTC. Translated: CASSYVRPSSYNEQFF.

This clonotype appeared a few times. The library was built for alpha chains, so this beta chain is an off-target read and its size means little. The CDR3, as DNA: TGTGCCAGCAGCCCGACGGGACTAGCGGGAGTGGATGAGCAGTTCTTC. Translation: CASSPTGLAGVDEQFF. This chain uses TRBV7-6 with TRBJ2-1, with TRBD2 identical over 14 bases. Looked up from germline, CDR1 is SGHVS and CDR2 is FNYEAQ. This CDR3 comprises 16 residues. The V and J ends lost 5 bases and 8 bases, in that order; junction bases with no gene match: 8.

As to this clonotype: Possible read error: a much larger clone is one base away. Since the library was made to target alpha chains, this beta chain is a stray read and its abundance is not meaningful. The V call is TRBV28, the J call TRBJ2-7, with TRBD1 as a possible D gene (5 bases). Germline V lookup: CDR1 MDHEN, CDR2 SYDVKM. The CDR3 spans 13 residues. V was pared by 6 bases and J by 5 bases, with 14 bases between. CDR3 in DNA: TGTGCCAGCAGGCCCCAGGGTTCCAACGAGCAGTACTTC. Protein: CASRPQGSNEQYF.

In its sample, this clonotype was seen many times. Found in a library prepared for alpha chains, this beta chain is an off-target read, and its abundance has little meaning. CDR3 nucleotide sequence: TGCGCCAGCAGCCAGGAACGACAAGCACAAGAGACCCAGTACTTC. This gives the protein CASSQERQAQETQYF. The chain uses TRBV4-3 and TRBJ2-5, with D unclear. The CDR3 contains 15 residues. The V end was cut by 3 bases, the J end by 2 bases, with 13 bases between. From germline, CDR1 is LGHNA and CDR2 YSLEER.

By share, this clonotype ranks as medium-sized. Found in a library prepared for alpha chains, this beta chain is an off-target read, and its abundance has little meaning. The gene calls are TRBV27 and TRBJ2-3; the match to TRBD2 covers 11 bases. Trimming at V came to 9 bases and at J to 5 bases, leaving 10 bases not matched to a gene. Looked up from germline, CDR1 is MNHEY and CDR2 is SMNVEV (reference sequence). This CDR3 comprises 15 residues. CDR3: CARHFSGRALDTQYF. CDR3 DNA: TGTGCCAGACACTTTAGCGGGAGGGCTTTAGATACGCAGTATTTT.

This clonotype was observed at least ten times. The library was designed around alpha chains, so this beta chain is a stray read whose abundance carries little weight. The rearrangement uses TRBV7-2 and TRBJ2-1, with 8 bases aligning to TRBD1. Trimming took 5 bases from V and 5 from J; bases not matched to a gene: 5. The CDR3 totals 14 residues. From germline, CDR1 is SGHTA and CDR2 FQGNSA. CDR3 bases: TGTGCCAGCAGCCGGGACAGGTTAAACAATGAGCAGTTCTTC. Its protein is CASSRDRLNNEQFF.

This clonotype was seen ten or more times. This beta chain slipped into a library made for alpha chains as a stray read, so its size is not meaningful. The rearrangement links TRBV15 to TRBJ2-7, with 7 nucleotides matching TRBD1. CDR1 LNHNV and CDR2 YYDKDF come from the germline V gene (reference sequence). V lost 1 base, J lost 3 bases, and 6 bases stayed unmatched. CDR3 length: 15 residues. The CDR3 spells CATSRGGTAFYEQYF. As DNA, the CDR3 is TGTGCCACCAGCAGAGGGGGGACAGCTTTCTACGAGCAGTACTTC.